Listed here are 20 T cell receptor beta chains from one sample, sequenced in a study of blood T cell repertoires in COVID-19. The repertoire was sequenced with immunoSEQ multiplex PCR; TCRdb's copy has only in-frame clones and lacks some. The profile shows about 400,000 clones, about 89% of them singletons. Sample: peripheral blood. The receptor set was obtained from a man aged 40-49 years with acute or convalescent COVID-19.

V is TRBV19 and J is TRBJ1-1; D is possibly TRBD1 (6 bases). This CDR3 is 14 amino acids long. The V gene's germline CDR1 is LNHDA and CDR2 SQIVND (reference sequence). Trimming took 5 bases from V and 3 from J, leaving 13 bases between them. In nucleotides, the CDR3 is TGTGCCAGTAGTTGGGCACAGGGAGACACTGAAGCTTTCTTT. Amino acid sequence: CASSWAQGDTEAFF.

This clone was observed once. The V gene is TRBV11-3, the J gene TRBJ2-1, with a possible D match to TRBD1 (6 bases). The CDR3 length is 16 residues. The V gene lost 4 bases and the J gene lost 5 bases, with 18 bases spanning the gap. Germline CDR1 is SGHNT and CDR2 is YENEEA. CDR3 protein: CASSSQRTGNNNEQFF. The CDR3 nucleotides read TGTGCCAGCAGCTCCCAAAGAACAGGGAACAACAATGAGCAGTTCTTC.

CDR3 coding DNA: TGTGCCAGCAGTCAAGGGACAGGATCCTACGAGCAGTACTTC. This translates into CASSQGTGSYEQYF. The rearrangement links TRBV28 to TRBJ2-7, with 8 bases aligning to TRBD1. J gave up 1 base and V 5 bases, and 4 bases lay outside the gene matches. CDR3 length: 14 residues. CDR1 and CDR2 (germline): MDHEN, SYDVKM.

The chain is built from TRBV7-9 and TRBJ2-7; D is perhaps TRBD1 (6 bases). CDR3 length: 14 amino acids. Trimming left V 3 bases short and J 3 bases short, with 12 bases between. Per germline, CDR1 SEHNR and CDR2 FQNEAQ (reference sequence). CDR3 protein: CASSFVTGDYEQYF. CDR3 bases: TGTGCCAGCAGCTTTGTGACAGGAGACTACGAGCAGTACTTC. Full variable domain (rest looked up from reference TRBV7-9 and TRBJ2-7): DTGVSQNPRHKITKRGQNVTFRCDPISEHNRLYWYRQTLGQGPEFLTYFQNEAQLEKSRLLSDRFSAERPKGSFSTLEIQRTEQGDSAMYLCASSFVTGDYEQYFGPGTRLTVT.

This rearrangement joins TRBV25-1 to TRBJ2-7, with D maybe TRBD1 (5 bases). The CDR3 extends over 14 amino acids. The germline gives CDR1 MGHDK, CDR2 SYGVNS. V lost 2 bases to trimming and J lost 2 bases, with 10 bases between them. In DNA form, the CDR3 reads TGTGCCAGCAGTGAAGGGGCTTGGCCCTACGAGCAGTACTTC. This encodes CASSEGAWPYEQYF.

The chain employs TRBV4-1 and TRBJ1-2; no firm D call. V was trimmed by 4 bases and J by 4 bases, leaving 16 bases between them. The CDR3 has 15 residues. Germline V CDR1 and CDR2: MGHRA, YSYEKL. Here the CDR3 reads CASSPGPGNVYGYTF. The DNA of the CDR3 is TGCGCCAGCAGCCCCGGACCCGGGAACGTCTATGGCTACACCTTC.

The rearrangement joins TRBV6-5 to TRBJ2-6; D call uncertain. CDR3 size: 15 residues. With 5 bases removed from V and 0 bases from J, the gap between germline ends came to 8 bases. The V gene's germline CDR1 is MNHEY and CDR2 SVGAGI. The CDR3 coding sequence is TGTGCCAGCAGTCGTCGGTCCTCTGGGGCCAACGTCCTGACTTTC. Its translation is CASSRRSSGANVLTF.

The chain employs TRBV7-8 and TRBJ1-4, with unresolved D. The CDR3 loop spans 16 amino acids. The germline V gene encodes CDR1 SGHVS and CDR2 FQNEAQ. V lost 4 bases to trimming and J lost 8 bases, with 20 bases between them. CDR3 in DNA: TGTGCCAGCAGCTCAGTTACGGGAGGGATATGGGAAAAACTGTTTTTT. Its protein is CASSSVTGGIWEKLFF.

The rearrangement joins TRBV19 to TRBJ1-1; D is unclear. Trimming took off 1 base at V and 10 bases at J, with 7 bases between the two ends. Germline loops: CDR1 LNHDA, CDR2 SQIVND (reference sequence). The CDR3 runs to 11 residues. As DNA, the CDR3 is TGTGCCAGTAGTATAGGATCCAGAGCTTTCTTT. Its protein product is CASSIGSRAFF.

The V and J genes are TRBV15 and TRBJ2-7; D unclear. CDR3 size: 13 residues. V was shortened by 5 bases and J by 7 bases, with 15 bases between the two germline ends. Germline V CDR1 and CDR2: LNHNV, YYDKDF (reference sequence). The chain's CDR3 is CATSSYSRWEQYF. For the CDR3, the DNA is TGTGCCACCAGCTCATACTCCCGCTGGGAGCAGTACTTC.

V is TRBV6-6 and J is TRBJ1-3; a possible D gene is TRBD1 (6 bases). Germline assignment: CDR1 MNHNY and CDR2 SVGAGI (reference sequence). The CDR3 has 16 amino acids. The V gene lost 3 bases and the J gene lost 2 bases, with 14 bases spanning the gap. The chain's CDR3 is CASSYSKGVTGNTIYF. The CDR3, as DNA: TGTGCCAGCAGTTATTCGAAGGGGGTCACTGGAAACACCATATATTTT.

This chain connects TRBV10-3 to TRBJ2-3; the D gene is possibly TRBD2 (5 bases). Trimming took off 4 bases at V and 4 bases at J, with 15 bases between the two ends. This CDR3 is built from 15 residues. CDR1 and CDR2 from the germline V gene are ENHRY and SYGVKD. The CDR3: CAISVSSIPSDTQYF. In DNA form, the CDR3 reads TGTGCCATCAGTGTTTCTAGCATCCCGTCAGATACGCAGTATTTT.

The chain is built from TRBV7-3 and TRBJ2-5, with 12 nucleotides matching TRBD2. Trimming removed 8 bases from V and 3 bases from J; junction bases left unmatched: 10. Germline V gene sequence: CDR1 SGHTA, CDR2 FQGTGA. This CDR3 comprises 16 residues. Written as DNA, the CDR3 is TGTGCCAGCTCTTCTAGCGGGGGGGCCGGAGAAGAGACCCAGTACTTC. Its translation: CASSSSGGAGEETQYF. The variable domain in full, completed from reference TRBV7-3 and TRBJ2-5, reads GAGVSQTPSNKVTEKGKYVELRCDPISGHTALYWYRQSLGQGPEFLIYFQGTGAADDSGLPNDRFFAVRPEGSVSTLKIQRTERGDSAVYLCASSSSGGAGEETQYFGPGTRLLVL.

This chain joins TRBV4-3 and TRBJ2-7; D gene ambiguous. CDR3 length equals 13 residues. With 2 bases removed from V and 4 bases from J, the gap between germline ends came to 9 bases. The germline CDR1 and CDR2 sequences are LGHNA and YSLEER. CDR3 sequence: CASSQILTYEQYF. CDR3 coding DNA: TGCGCCAGCAGCCAAATTCTGACTTACGAGCAGTACTTC.

The chain recombines TRBV11-2 with TRBJ1-2; TRBD1 is a possible D gene (5 bases). The V gene's germline CDR1 is SGHAT and CDR2 FQNNGV. CDR3 size: 14 residues. V lost 8 bases to trimming and J lost 2 bases, with 15 bases between them. The CDR3 sequence: CASVGGARNYGYTF. The CDR3 bases are TGTGCCAGCGTCGGAGGGGCCCGAAACTATGGCTACACCTTC.

Here the CDR3 DNA reads TGTGCCAGCAGCGTAGCGGGGGGAGGGCCCGGAGAGACCCAGTACTTC. Its translation is CASSVAGGGPGETQYF. The chain is built from TRBV9 and TRBJ2-5; 7 bases match TRBD2. Germline V CDR1 and CDR2: SGDLS, YYNGEE. The CDR3 length is 16 residues. The ends lost 0 bases at V and 4 bases at J; junction bases unmatched: 9.

This clone showed up just a few times. V usage is TRBV13 and J usage is TRBJ2-5, with D perhaps TRBD1 (5 bases). Germline CDR1 PRHDT, CDR2 FYEKMQ (reference sequence). Trimming removed 5 bases from V and 1 base from J, with 8 bases in between. The CDR3 length is 13 residues. The CDR3 protein is CASSPRVQETQYF. The CDR3 bases are TGTGCCAGCAGCCCCAGGGTCCAAGAGACCCAGTACTTC.

This clone was seen just once. The chain links TRBV19 to TRBJ1-1; 8 nucleotides line up with TRBD1. The ends lost 5 bases at V and 4 bases at J; junction bases unmatched: 6. The CDR3 covers 14 residues. Germline V gene sequence: CDR1 LNHDA, CDR2 SQIVND (reference sequence). The CDR3 coding sequence is TGTGCCAGTAGTCCCGGACAGGGTTCCACTGAAGCTTTCTTT. This gives the protein CASSPGQGSTEAFF.

The chain has TRBV28 and TRBJ1-5; tentative D call: TRBD1 (5 bases). The CDR3 length is 17 residues. CDR1 is MDHEN, CDR2 SYDVKM, per germline. V lost 6 bases and J lost 1, with 19 bases in between. CDR3 sequence reads: CASSPPAGQRSNQPQHF. The CDR3 nucleotides read TGTGCCAGCAGCCCCCCGGCGGGGCAGAGGAGCAATCAGCCCCAGCATTTT.

The V gene is TRBV27, the J gene TRBJ1-5; 10 bases match TRBD1. The CDR3 is 16 amino acids. J gave up 6 bases and V 8 bases, and 13 bases lay outside the gene matches. Germline V CDR1 and CDR2: MNHEY, SMNVEV (reference sequence). This CDR3 is CASGKTGGAYGQPQHF. DNA of the CDR3: TGTGCCAGCGGAAAGACAGGGGGCGCTTATGGTCAGCCCCAGCATTTT.